This T cell receptor (beta chain) was recorded in a study of immune evolution from preneoplasia to lung adenocarcinoma. This clone has just a few counts. From germline, CDR1 is MNHNY and CDR2 SVGAGI (reference sequence). CDR3 size: 13 residues. V lost 5 bases, J lost 2 bases, and 3 bases stayed unmatched. Data came from immunoSEQ multiplex PCR; TCRdb stores just in-frame clones and leaves some out. The sample has around 3,200 clones, 77% seen once. The TCR sequence derives from a person between 65 and 80 years old with lung adenocarcinoma. This chain joins TRBV6-6 and TRBJ2-7, with 7 bases aligning to TRBD1. What was sequenced was FFPE adjacent normal lung tissue. The CDR3 sequence is CASSLDRAYEQYF. Written as DNA, the CDR3 is TGTGCCAGCAGTCTCGACAGGGCCTACGAGCAGTACTTC.